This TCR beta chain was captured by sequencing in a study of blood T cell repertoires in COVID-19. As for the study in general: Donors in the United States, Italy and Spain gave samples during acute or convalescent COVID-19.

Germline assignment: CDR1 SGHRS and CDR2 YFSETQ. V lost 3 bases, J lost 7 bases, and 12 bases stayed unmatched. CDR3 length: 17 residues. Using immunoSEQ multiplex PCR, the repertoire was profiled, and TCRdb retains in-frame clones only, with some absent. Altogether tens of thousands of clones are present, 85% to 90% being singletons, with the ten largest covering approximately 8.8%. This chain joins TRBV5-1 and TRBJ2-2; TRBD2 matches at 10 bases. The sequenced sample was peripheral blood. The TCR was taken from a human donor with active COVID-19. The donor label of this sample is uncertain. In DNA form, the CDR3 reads TGCGCCAGCAGCTATCTAGCGGGGGCAACGAAGGACGGGGAGCTGTTTTTT. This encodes CASSYLAGATKDGELFF.